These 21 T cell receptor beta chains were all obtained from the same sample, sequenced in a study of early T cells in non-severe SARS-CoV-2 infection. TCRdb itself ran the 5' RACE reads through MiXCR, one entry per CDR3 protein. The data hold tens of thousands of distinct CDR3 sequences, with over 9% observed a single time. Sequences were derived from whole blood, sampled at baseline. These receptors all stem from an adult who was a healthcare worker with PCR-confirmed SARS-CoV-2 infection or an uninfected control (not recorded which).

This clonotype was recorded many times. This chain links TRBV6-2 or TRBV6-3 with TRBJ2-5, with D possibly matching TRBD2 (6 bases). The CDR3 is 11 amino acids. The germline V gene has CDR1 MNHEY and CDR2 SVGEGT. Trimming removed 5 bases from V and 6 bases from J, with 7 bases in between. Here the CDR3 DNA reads TGTGCCAGCAGTCGCGGGAAGACCCAGTACTTC. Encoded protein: CASSRGKTQYF.

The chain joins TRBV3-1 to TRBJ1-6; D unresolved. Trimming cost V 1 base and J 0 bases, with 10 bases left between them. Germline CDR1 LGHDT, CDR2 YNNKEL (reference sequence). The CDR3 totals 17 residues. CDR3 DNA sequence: TGTGCCAGCAGCCAAGTTGCCCTCTCCTCCTATAATTCACCCCTCCACTTT. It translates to CASSQVALSSYNSPLHF.

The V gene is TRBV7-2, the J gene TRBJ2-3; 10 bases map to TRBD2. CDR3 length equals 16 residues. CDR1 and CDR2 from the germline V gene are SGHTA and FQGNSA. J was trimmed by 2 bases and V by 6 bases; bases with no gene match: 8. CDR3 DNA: TGTGCCAGCAGGCCTAGCGGGGGTGTGTACACAGATACGCAGTATTTT. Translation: CASRPSGGVYTDTQYF. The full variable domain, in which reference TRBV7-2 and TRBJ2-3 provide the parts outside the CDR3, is GAGVSQSPSNKVTEKGKDVELRCDPISGHTALYWYRQSLGQGLEFLIYFQGNSAPDKSGLPSDRFSAERTGGSVSTLTIQRTQQEDSAVYLCASRPSGGVYTDTQYFGPGTRLTVL.

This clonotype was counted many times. This CDR3 reads CASSGCCTLAKNIQYF. CDR3 coding DNA: TGTGCCAGCAGTGGATGCTGCACCCTAGCCAAAAACATTCAGTACTTC. The chain employs TRBV6-1 and TRBJ2-4; D uncertain. V lost 4 bases to trimming and J lost 0 bases, with 13 bases between them. Germline-derived CDR1 and CDR2 are MNHNS and SASEGT. This CDR3 is 16 amino acids long.

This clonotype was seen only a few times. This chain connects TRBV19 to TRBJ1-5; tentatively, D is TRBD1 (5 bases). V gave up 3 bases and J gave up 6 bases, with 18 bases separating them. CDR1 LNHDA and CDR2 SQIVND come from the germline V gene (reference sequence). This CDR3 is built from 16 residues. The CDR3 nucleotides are TGTGCCAGTAGTATCACAGGCCCTCGGAGCTCTCAGCCCCAGCATTTT. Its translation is CASSITGPRSSQPQHF. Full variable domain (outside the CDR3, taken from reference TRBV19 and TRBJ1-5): DGGITQSPKYLFRKEGQNVTLSCEQNLNHDAMYWYRQDPGQGLRLIYYSQIVNDFQKGDIAEGYSVSREKKESFPLTVTSAQKNPTAFYLCASSITGPRSSQPQHFGDGTRLSIL.

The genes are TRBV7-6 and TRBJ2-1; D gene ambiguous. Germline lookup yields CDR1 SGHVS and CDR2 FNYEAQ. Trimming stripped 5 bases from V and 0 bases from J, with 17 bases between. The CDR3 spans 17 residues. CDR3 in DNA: TGTGCCAGCAGCCCAAACAACATAGGGCCCTCCTACAATGAGCAGTTCTTC. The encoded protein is CASSPNNIGPSYNEQFF.

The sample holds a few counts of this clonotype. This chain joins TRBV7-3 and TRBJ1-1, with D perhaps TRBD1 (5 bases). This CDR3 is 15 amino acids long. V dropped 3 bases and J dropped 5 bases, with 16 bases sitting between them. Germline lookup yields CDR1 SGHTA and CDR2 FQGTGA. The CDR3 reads CASSLTENPGTEAFF. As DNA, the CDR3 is TGTGCCAGCAGCTTGACAGAAAACCCCGGGACTGAAGCTTTCTTT.

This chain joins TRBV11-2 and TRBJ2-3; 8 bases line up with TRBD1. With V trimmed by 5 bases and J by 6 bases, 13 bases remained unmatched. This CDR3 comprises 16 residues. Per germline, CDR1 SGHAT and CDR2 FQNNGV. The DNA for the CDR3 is TGTGCCAGCAGCCGGACCGGGACAGGCCCCGGGGATACGCAGTATTTT. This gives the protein CASSRTGTGPGDTQYF.

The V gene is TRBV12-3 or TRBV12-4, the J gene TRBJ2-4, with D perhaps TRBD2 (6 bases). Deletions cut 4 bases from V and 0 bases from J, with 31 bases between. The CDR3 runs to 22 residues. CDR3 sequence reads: CASSSVLGGLPQTSLAKNIQYF. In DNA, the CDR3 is TGTGCCAGCAGTTCCGTTTTGGGTGGACTACCCCAAACCTCTCTAGCCAAAAACATTCAGTACTTC.

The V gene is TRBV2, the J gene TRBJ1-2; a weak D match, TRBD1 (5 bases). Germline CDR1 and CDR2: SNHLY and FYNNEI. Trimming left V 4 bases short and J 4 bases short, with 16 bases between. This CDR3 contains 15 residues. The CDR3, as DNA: TGTGCCAGCAGTGCGTCCCCTCAGGGAGGCTATGGCTACACCTTC. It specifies CASSASPQGGYGYTF.

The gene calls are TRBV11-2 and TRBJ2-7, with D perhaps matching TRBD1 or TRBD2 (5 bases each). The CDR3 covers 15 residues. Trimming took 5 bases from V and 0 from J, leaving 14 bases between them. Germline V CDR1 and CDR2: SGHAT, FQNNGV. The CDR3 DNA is TGTGCCAGCAGCCCCTACCGGGACGCCTCCTACGAGCAGTACTTC. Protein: CASSPYRDASYEQYF.

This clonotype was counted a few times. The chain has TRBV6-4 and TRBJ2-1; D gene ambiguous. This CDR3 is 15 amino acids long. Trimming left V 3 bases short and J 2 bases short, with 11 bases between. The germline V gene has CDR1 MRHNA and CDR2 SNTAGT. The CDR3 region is CASSDTVHPYNEQFF. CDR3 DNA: TGTGCCAGCAGTGATACAGTGCATCCCTACAATGAGCAGTTCTTC.

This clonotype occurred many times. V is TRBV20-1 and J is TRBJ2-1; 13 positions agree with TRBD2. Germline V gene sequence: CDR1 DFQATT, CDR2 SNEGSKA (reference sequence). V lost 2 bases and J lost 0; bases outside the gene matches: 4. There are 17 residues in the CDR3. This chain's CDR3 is CSARSGLAGSSYNEQFF. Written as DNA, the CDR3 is TGCAGTGCTAGATCGGGACTAGCGGGGAGCTCCTACAATGAGCAGTTCTTC.

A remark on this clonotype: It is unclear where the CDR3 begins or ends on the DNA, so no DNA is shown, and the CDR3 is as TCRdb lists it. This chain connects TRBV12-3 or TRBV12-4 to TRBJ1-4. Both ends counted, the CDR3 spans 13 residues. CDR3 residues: CASSRPAMKNCFF.

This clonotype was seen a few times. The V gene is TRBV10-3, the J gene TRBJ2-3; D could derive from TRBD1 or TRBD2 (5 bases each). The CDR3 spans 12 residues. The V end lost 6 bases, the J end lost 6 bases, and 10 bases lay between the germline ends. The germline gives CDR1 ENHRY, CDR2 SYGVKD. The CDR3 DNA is TGTGCCATCAGCGGGACCGGGGATACGCAGTATTTT. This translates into CAISGTGDTQYF.

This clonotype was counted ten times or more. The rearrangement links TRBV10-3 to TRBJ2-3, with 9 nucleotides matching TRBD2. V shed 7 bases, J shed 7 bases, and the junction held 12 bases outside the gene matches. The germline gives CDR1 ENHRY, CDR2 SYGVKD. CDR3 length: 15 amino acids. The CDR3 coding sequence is TGTGCCATCAACGGCGGGGGGGCCCGGGCAAATACGCAGTATTTT. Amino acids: CAINGGGARANTQYF.

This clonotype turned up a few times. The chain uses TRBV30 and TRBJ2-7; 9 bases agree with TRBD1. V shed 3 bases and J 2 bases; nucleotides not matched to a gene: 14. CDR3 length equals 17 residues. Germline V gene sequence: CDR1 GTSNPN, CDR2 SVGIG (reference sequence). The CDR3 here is CAWSSRLRQGVTYEQYF. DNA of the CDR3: TGTGCCTGGAGCAGCAGACTAAGACAGGGGGTGACCTACGAGCAGTACTTC.

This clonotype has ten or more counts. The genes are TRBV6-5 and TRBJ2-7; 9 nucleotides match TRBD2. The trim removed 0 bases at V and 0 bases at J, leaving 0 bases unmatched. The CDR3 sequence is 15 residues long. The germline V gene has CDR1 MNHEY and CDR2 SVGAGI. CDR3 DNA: TGTGCCAGCAGTTACTCGACTAGCGGCTCCTACGAGCAGTACTTC. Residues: CASSYSTSGSYEQYF.

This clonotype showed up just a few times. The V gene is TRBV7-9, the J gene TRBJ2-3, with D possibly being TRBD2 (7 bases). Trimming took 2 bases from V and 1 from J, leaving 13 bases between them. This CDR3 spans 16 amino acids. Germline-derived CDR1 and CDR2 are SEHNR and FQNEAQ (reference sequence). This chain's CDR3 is CASSLLRGARTDTQYF. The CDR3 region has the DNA TGTGCCAGCAGCTTACTCCGGGGGGCCCGCACAGATACGCAGTATTTT.

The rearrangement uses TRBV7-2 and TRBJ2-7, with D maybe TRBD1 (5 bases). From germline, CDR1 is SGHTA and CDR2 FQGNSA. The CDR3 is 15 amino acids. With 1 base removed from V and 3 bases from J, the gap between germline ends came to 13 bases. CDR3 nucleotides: TGTGCCAGCAGCTTAGGTCCAGGGAAGAACTACGAGCAGTACTTC. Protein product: CASSLGPGKNYEQYF.

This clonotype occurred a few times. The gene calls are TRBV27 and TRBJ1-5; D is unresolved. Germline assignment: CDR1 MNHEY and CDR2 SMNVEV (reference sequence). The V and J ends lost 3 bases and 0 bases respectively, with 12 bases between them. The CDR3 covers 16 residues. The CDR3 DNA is TGTGCCAGCAGTTTGAGGATCGGGGTTAGCAATCAGCCCCAGCATTTT. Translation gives CASSLRIGVSNQPQHF.